The rows below give T cell receptor beta chains drawn from one sample of a study of CD8+ T cells in alopecia areata. Here immunoSEQ multiplex PCR was the method, and the copy in TCRdb shows in-frame clones only, minus some. The profile shows approximately 170,000 clones, 60% of them singletons. This specimen was CD4+ T cells sorted from blood, taken at week 4, from a patient treated with tofacitinib. The receptors shown here come from a human donor with alopecia areata. Each CDR3 is given with its conserved first and last residue. Fields, in order: D gene, V gene, J gene, clone size, CDR3 protein, CDR3 DNA. The D gene is left open where the match is weak. Size values are once, few and many counts, or a class for expanded clones, and some rows have none.

>-|TRBV10-3|TRBJ1-5|-
CAISGTQNQPQHF
TGTGCCATCAGTGGGACACAAAATCAGCCCCAGCATTTT
>-|TRBV23-1|TRBJ1-5|-
CASSHSGLNQPQHF
TGCGCCAGCAGTCACTCTGGGTTGAATCAGCCCCAGCATTTT
>-|TRBV19|TRBJ1-5|-
CASRTASSTPQHF
TGTGCCAGTAGGACAGCCTCTTCAACGCCCCAGCATTTT
>TRBD1|TRBV29-1|TRBJ2-5|-
CSVQPGQETQYF
TGCAGCGTACAACCGGGACAGGAGACCCAGTACTTC
>TRBD1|TRBV2|TRBJ2-3|-
CASSTGGHTDTQYF
TGTGCCAGCAGTACAGGGGGGCACACAGATACGCAGTATTTT
>-|TRBV9|TRBJ2-5|-
CASSVDPSPDGTQYF
TGTGCCAGCAGCGTAGATCCGAGTCCAGATGGGACCCAGTACTTC
>-|TRBV5-1|TRBJ2-2|-
CASSGGANTGELFF
TGCGCCAGCAGCGGCGGGGCGAACACCGGGGAGCTGTTTTTT
>-|TRBV25-1|TRBJ1-2|-
CASSAGLLGYTF
TGTGCCAGCAGTGCCGGGCTGCTTGGCTACACCTTC
>-|TRBV2|TRBJ2-4|-
CASSRDSQNIQYF
TGTGCCAGCAGTCGAGACAGTCAAAACATTCAGTACTTC
>-|TRBV10-3|TRBJ2-2|few
CAISSGAGELFF
TGTGCCATCAGTTCAGGGGCCGGGGAGCTGTTTTTT
>-|TRBV15|TRBJ1-1|few
CATRRGSEAEAFF
TGTGCCACCCGTAGGGGCTCTGAGGCTGAAGCTTTCTTT
>-|TRBV4-1|TRBJ2-7|-
CASSQEGLYEQYF
TGCGCCAGCAGCCAAGAGGGGTTATACGAGCAGTACTTC
>-|TRBV2|TRBJ1-1|few
CASSERGITEAFF
TGTGCCAGCAGTGAACGGGGTATCACTGAAGCTTTCTTT
>-|TRBV29-1|TRBJ1-2|once
CSVSPTGYTF
TGCAGCGTCTCCCCCACGGGCTACACCTTC
>-|TRBV29-1|TRBJ1-4|-
CSANREPTEKLFF
TGCAGCGCAAACCGCGAACCCACTGAAAAACTGTTTTTT
>-|TRBV6-1|TRBJ2-5|-
CASILGSGLQETQYF
TGTGCCAGCATCCTAGGGAGCGGCTTACAAGAGACCCAGTACTTC
>-|TRBV29-1|TRBJ2-7|-
CSVAQYYEQYF
TGCAGCGTTGCACAGTACTACGAGCAGTACTTC